One and the same sample provided the 22 T cell receptor beta chains below, sequenced in a study of STAT3 mutations in large granular lymphocyte leukemia. Findings of the study overall: At least one immunodominant TCR beta clonotype appeared in every T-cell large granular lymphocyte leukemia patient.

Their cognate antigens are unknown. The data were produced by immunoSEQ multiplex PCR, yet TCRdb's version contains in-frame clones alone and is incomplete. The sample contains about 42,000 clones, roughly three quarters of which appear only once. The specimen sequenced was PBMCs. All receptors come from a human donor with T large granular lymphocyte leukemia. Some clones in this sample may be carry-over from other donors' samples.

This chain joins TRBV5-6 and TRBJ1-1, with D possibly matching TRBD1 (5 bases). Deletions cut 0 bases from V and 9 bases from J, with 9 bases between. CDR1 and CDR2 (germline): SGHDT, YYEEEE. CDR3 size: 12 residues. In nucleotides, the CDR3 is TGTGCCAGCAGCTTGGATCCGGGGCAAGCTTTCTTT. The encoded protein is CASSLDPGQAFF.

V gene TRBV29-1 combines with J gene TRBJ2-7, with D perhaps assigned TRBD1 or TRBD2 (5 bases each). V dropped 5 bases and J dropped 1 base, with 12 bases sitting between them. There are 13 residues in the CDR3. Germline values: CDR1 SQVTM, CDR2 ANQGSEA. The CDR3, as DNA: TGCAGCGTTATTGGGGGTGGGTCCTACGAGCAGTACTTC. The encoded protein is CSVIGGGSYEQYF.

The V call is TRBV25-1, the J call TRBJ2-4, with 9 bases that match TRBD1. Looked up from germline, CDR1 is MGHDK and CDR2 is SYGVNS. CDR3 size: 17 residues. The trim removed 3 bases at V and 2 bases at J, leaving 8 bases unmatched. DNA for the CDR3: TGTGCCAGCAGTGATCCGGGACAGGGCACGTCCAAAAACATTCAGTACTTC. Translating it yields CASSDPGQGTSKNIQYF.

The rearrangement joins TRBV7-2 to TRBJ2-5; a weak D match, TRBD2 (5 bases). Trimming stripped 2 bases from V and 4 bases from J, with 14 bases between. This CDR3 spans 15 amino acids. The germline V gene has CDR1 SGHTA and CDR2 FQGNSA. The CDR3 reads CASSLQFGERETQYF. CDR3 in DNA: TGTGCCAGCAGCTTACAGTTTGGGGAGAGAGAGACCCAGTACTTC.

V usage is TRBV5-6 and J usage is TRBJ1-4; maybe TRBD1 (5 bases). The germline V gene has CDR1 SGHDT and CDR2 YYEEEE. CDR3 length: 18 residues. With 0 bases removed from V and 4 bases from J, the gap between germline ends came to 19 bases. The CDR3 nucleotides are TGTGCCAGCAGCTTGGCCGGGAGGGGACGGGGACTTAATGAAAAACTGTTTTTT. Translated, it gives CASSLAGRGRGLNEKLFF.

The chain combines TRBV13 with TRBJ1-6; D may be TRBD1 (6 bases). Germline V lookup: CDR1 PRHDT, CDR2 FYEKMQ (reference sequence). Trimming stripped 3 bases from V and 9 bases from J, with 15 bases between. The CDR3 spans 15 residues. As DNA, the CDR3 is TGTGCCAGCAGCTTTCTTAACAGGGCGGGTTCACCCCTCCACTTT. It specifies CASSFLNRAGSPLHF.

J is TRBJ2-2 and V is TRBV19; weak D call: TRBD2 (5 bases). The V end was cut by 6 bases, the J end by 0 bases, with 8 bases between. This CDR3 has 14 amino acids. The germline CDR1 and CDR2 sequences are LNHDA and SQIVND (reference sequence). CDR3 amino acids: CASRTGANTGELFF. In DNA form, the CDR3 reads TGTGCCAGTAGGACCGGGGCGAACACCGGGGAGCTGTTTTTT.

As regards this clone: At one boundary the junction diverges from the germline segment, which might be a read error. The gene calls are TRBV19 and TRBJ1-1; D is unclear. CDR1 and CDR2 from the germline V gene are LNHDA and SQIVND (reference sequence). This CDR3 is built from 14 residues. CDR3 residues: CASSIESANSEAFF. The CDR3 DNA sequence: TGTGCCAGTAGTATTGAATCAGCGAACTCTGAAGCTTTCTTT.

The V call is TRBV9, the J call TRBJ1-6, with D possibly matching TRBD1 (5 bases). V lost 7 bases, J lost 6 bases, and 14 bases lay in between. The CDR3 extends over 14 amino acids. The germline CDR1 and CDR2 sequences are SGDLS and YYNGEE. The CDR3 protein is CASEKGLSNSPLHF. CDR3 nucleotides: TGTGCCAGCGAGAAGGGACTGAGTAATTCACCCCTCCACTTT.

This chain links TRBV10-3 with TRBJ1-6, with TRBD1 as a possible D gene (5 bases). The V gene lost 10 bases and the J gene lost 3 bases, with 16 bases spanning the gap. In germline, CDR1 is ENHRY, CDR2 SYGVKD. The CDR3 is 15 amino acids. CDR3 residues: CATMGGEFYNSPLHF. Written as DNA, the CDR3 is TGTGCCACCATGGGAGGGGAGTTCTATAATTCACCCCTCCACTTT.

The J gene is TRBJ1-1, the V gene TRBV23-1; D not resolved. TRBV23-1 is sorted into the ORF group, with uncertain function. The CDR3 is 16 residues long. Trimming shortened V by 6 bases and J by 0 bases, and 17 bases separated the two germline ends. CDR3 sequence reads: CASRRPIAQLNTEAFF. CDR3 DNA: TGCGCCAGCAGGCGTCCAATCGCACAGTTGAACACTGAAGCTTTCTTT.

The chain recombines TRBV4-1 with TRBJ1-1, with 10 positions matching TRBD1. This CDR3 is 16 amino acids long. J gave up 7 bases and V 2 bases, and 10 bases lay outside the gene matches. CDR1 and CDR2 from the germline V gene are MGHRA and YSYEKL. The CDR3 DNA follows: TGCGCCAGCAGCCAAAGTCAGGGACAGGGGATTCTTGAAGCTTTCTTT. Its translation is CASSQSQGQGILEAFF.

The sample holds a few counts of this clone. The genes are TRBV20-1 and TRBJ1-1; D ambiguous. V lost 0 bases and J 11 bases, leaving 10 bases between the germline ends. CDR1 is DFQATT and CDR2 is SNEGSKA in the germline V gene (reference sequence). The CDR3 has 11 amino acids. CDR3 in amino acids: CSARDHPAAFF. In DNA, the CDR3 is TGCAGTGCTAGAGATCACCCGGCGGCTTTCTTT.

This rearrangement joins TRBV6-5 to TRBJ1-2, with D possibly TRBD1 on 6 matching bases. The germline CDR1 and CDR2 sequences are MNHEY and SVGAGI. The CDR3 runs 14 residues. Trimming shortened V by 8 bases and J by 2 bases, and 15 bases separated the two germline ends. CDR3 in DNA: TGTGCCAGCGGTGTCGGACAGCAAAACTATGGCTACACCTTC. Translating gives CASGVGQQNYGYTF.

This chain uses TRBV28 with TRBJ2-5, with D perhaps matching TRBD1 (6 bases). Germline V lookup: CDR1 MDHEN, CDR2 SYDVKM. The V gene lost 5 bases and the J gene lost 5 bases, with 18 bases spanning the gap. The CDR3 runs 15 residues. The CDR3 nucleotides are TGTGCCAGCAGTGCGTACAGGGTAGCTAGCGAGACCCAGTACTTC. It is translated as CASSAYRVASETQYF. Full variable domain (missing parts from reference TRBV28 and TRBJ2-5): DVKVTQSSRYLVKRTGEKVFLECVQDMDHENMFWYRQDPGLGLRLIYFSYDVKMKEKGDIPEGYSVSREKKERFSLILESASTNQTSMYLCASSAYRVASETQYFGPGTRLLVL.

The chain is built from TRBV9 and TRBJ1-3, with D hard to call. Deletions cut 4 bases from V and 2 bases from J, with 10 bases between. CDR1 SGDLS and CDR2 YYNGEE come from the germline V gene. The CDR3 extends over 14 amino acids. The chain's CDR3 is CASSPTGAGNTIYF. In DNA form, the CDR3 reads TGTGCCAGCAGCCCTACTGGGGCTGGAAACACCATATATTTT.

The J gene is TRBJ1-2, the V gene TRBV6-5, with 9 bases matching TRBD1. The CDR3 has 14 amino acids. Germline values: CDR1 MNHEY, CDR2 SVGAGI. The V gene end was trimmed by 1 base and the J gene end by 6 bases; junction bases not matched to a gene: 3. The CDR3 spells CASSYFGTGHGYTF. The CDR3 DNA is TGTGCCAGCAGTTACTTCGGGACAGGGCATGGCTACACCTTC.

The J gene is TRBJ2-3, the V gene TRBV27; no definite D call. CDR1 and CDR2 from the germline V gene are MNHEY and SMNVEV (reference sequence). V was pared by 2 bases and J by 0 bases, with 15 bases between. This CDR3 is built from 17 residues. The CDR3 DNA sequence: TGTGCCAGCAGTTTAGAAGGGCCAGCGACTAGCACAGATACGCAGTATTTT. Protein sequence: CASSLEGPATSTDTQYF.

This chain joins TRBV6-6 and TRBJ1-2; 7 bases line up with TRBD1. CDR3 size: 15 residues. CDR1 is MNHNY, CDR2 SVGAGI, per germline (reference sequence). The V segment lost 4 bases and the J segment 5 bases; nucleotides outside the gene matches: 10. CDR3 in amino acids: CASSSPRQGIYGYTF. The CDR3 coding sequence is TGTGCCAGCAGTTCCCCCCGACAGGGAATTTATGGCTACACCTTC.

Written as DNA, the CDR3 is TGTGCCACCAGCAGGGGAACAGGACAAGAGACCCAGTACTTC. Translated: CATSRGTGQETQYF. The V and J genes are TRBV15 and TRBJ2-5; TRBD1 might be the D (5 bases). Between the trimmed V and J ends, which lost 3 bases and 2 bases, there was a span of 10 bases. This CDR3 has 14 residues. Per the germline V gene, CDR1 is LNHNV and CDR2 is YYDKDF (reference sequence).

The sample holds a few counts of this clone. The chain recombines TRBV6-5 with TRBJ1-1; 8 nucleotides agree with TRBD1. The CDR3 sequence is 15 residues long. Germline assignment: CDR1 MNHEY and CDR2 SVGAGI. The V and J ends lost 5 bases and 1 base, in that order; junction bases with no gene match: 6. CDR3 coding DNA: TGTGCCAGCAGTCGAATCGGACAGGGGAACACTGAAGCTTTCTTT. Amino acids: CASSRIGQGNTEAFF.

The J gene is TRBJ2-2, the V gene TRBV4-3; D is possibly TRBD1 or TRBD2 (5 bases each). V was trimmed by 3 bases and J by 8 bases, leaving 16 bases between them. Germline-derived CDR1 and CDR2 are LGHNA and YSLEER. The CDR3 length is 15 residues. CDR3 sequence (DNA): TGCGCCAGCAGCCATACGGGCCGAGGGGCTGGGGAGCTGTTTTTT. This encodes CASSHTGRGAGELFF.